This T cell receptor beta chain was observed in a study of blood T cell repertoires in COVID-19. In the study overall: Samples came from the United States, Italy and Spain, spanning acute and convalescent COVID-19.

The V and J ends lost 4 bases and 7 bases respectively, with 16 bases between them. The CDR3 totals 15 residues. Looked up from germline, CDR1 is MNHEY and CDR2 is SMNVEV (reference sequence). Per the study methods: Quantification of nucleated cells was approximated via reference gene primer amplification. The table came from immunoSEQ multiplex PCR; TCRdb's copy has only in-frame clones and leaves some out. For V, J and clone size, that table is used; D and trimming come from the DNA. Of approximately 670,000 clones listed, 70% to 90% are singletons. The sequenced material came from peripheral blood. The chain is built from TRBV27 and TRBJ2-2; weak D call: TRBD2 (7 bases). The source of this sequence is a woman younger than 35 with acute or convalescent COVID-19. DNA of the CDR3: TGTGCCAGCAGTTGGTTTTCGGGGGGCGGCGGGGAGCTGTTTTTT. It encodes CASSWFSGGGGELFF.